The clone carrying this TCR beta chain was picked up many times. The sample is drawn from a study of T cells in Graves' hyperthyroidism and ophthalmopathy. Regions amplified from RNA transcripts were the TCR beta CDR3 regions. HTBI primers were employed in a first-round RT-PCR of the TCR CDR3. TCRdb processed the multiplex PCR reads anew with MiXCR; each CDR3 protein has one entry. Here the sample spans under 650,000 distinct CDR3 sequences, roughly 15% being singletons. Calling Graves' hyperthyroidism stable meant ophthalmopathy did not progress within 18 months. Not enrolled were patients with uncontrolled infection, other autoimmune disease, pregnancy or lactation. Isolation of PBMCs was performed on 8.5 to 10 ml fresh peripheral blood. Germline CDR1 SGHNT, CDR2 YENEEA. This CDR3 has 14 residues. Trimming took 5 bases from V and 7 from J; bases not matched to a gene: 7.

The TCR was taken from a woman aged 30 to 39 with Graves' hyperthyroidism. The sample taken for sequencing was blood. The rearrangement links TRBV11-3 to TRBJ2-4, with 8 bases matching TRBD1. Written as DNA, the CDR3 is TGTGCCAGCAGCGACAGGGGAGGCTCGAACATTCAGTACTTC. Protein: CASSDRGGSNIQYF. Full variable domain (missing parts from reference TRBV11-3 and TRBJ2-4): EAGVVQSPRYKIIEKKQPVAFWCNPISGHNTLYWYLQNLGQGPELLIRYENEEAVDDSQLPKDRFSAERLKGVDSTLKIQPAELGDSAVYLCASSDRGGSNIQYFGAGTRLSVL.